The 2 T cell receptor beta chains below all came from one sample that was sequenced in a study of T cells after yellow fever vaccination. TCRdb independently ran MiXCR on the 5' RACE reads; one entry per CDR3 protein. The sample yields roughly 96,000 distinct CDR3 sequences, roughly 10% seen once. The specimen comprised CD8+ T cells not binding an NS4B(214-222) dextramer, sorted from PBMCs, sampled roughly 14 days after the first yellow fever vaccination. The receptor set was obtained from a man in his late teens or twenties who received the YFV17D yellow fever vaccine.

This clonotype has a handful of counts. The chain recombines TRBV19 with TRBJ2-2, with D perhaps TRBD1 (6 bases). The CDR3 consists of 11 residues. The V gene's germline CDR1 is LNHDA and CDR2 SQIVND (reference sequence). Trimming took 7 bases from V and 6 from J, leaving 6 bases between them. CDR3 bases: TGTGCCAGTAAGGGGGCCGGGGAGCTGTTTTTT. Amino acid sequence: CASKGAGELFF.

This clonotype was seen ten or more times. V and J are TRBV4-1 and TRBJ1-2; 9 nucleotides match TRBD1. V lost 1 base and J lost 4; bases outside the gene matches: 4. Looked up from germline, CDR1 is MGHRA and CDR2 is YSYEKL. CDR3 length equals 15 residues. The DNA of the CDR3 is TGCGCCAGCAGCCAAGGGGACAGGGCAGGCTATGGCTACACCTTC. Encoded protein: CASSQGDRAGYGYTF.